This is a list of T cell receptor beta chains from one sample in a study of early T cells in non-severe SARS-CoV-2 infection. TCRdb called the 5' RACE reads again in MiXCR, with one record for every CDR3 protein. The profile shows 55,000 to 75,000 distinct CDR3 sequences, roughly 8% of them singletons. Material for sequencing was whole blood. The receptor source for this set is an adult who was a healthcare worker with PCR-confirmed SARS-CoV-2 infection or an uninfected control (not recorded which). Each CDR3 is given with its conserved first and last residue. A D gene is named only where the DNA matches it firmly. The size of a clone is reported for some rows only, either as once, few or many, or as a class for expanded clones.

TRBV2	few	TRBD1	TRBJ1-2	TGTGCCAGCAACCCCGCGGGACAGGGGGCGCGGGGCTACACCTTC	CASNPAGQGARGYTF
TRBV29-1	few	-	TRBJ1-1	TGCAGCGTTCACCAGGGTGACACTGAAGCTTTCTTT	CSVHQGDTEAFF
TRBV27	many	-	TRBJ1-2	TGTGCCAGCAGGAAACAGGGAGTAAACTATGGCTACACCTTC	CASRKQGVNYGYTF
TRBV9	-	-	TRBJ2-1	TGTGCCAGCAGCGTAGAGATAGCCAATGAGCAGTTCTTC	CASSVEIANEQFF
TRBV12-3/TRBV12-4	-	-	TRBJ2-3	TGTGCCAGCAGTTCCCAGGGAAAACTGAGGACAGATACGCAGTATTTT	CASSSQGKLRTDTQYF
TRBV27	-	-	TRBJ2-7	TGTGCCAGCAGTTTTAGCTCCCTCTACGAGCAGTACTTC	CASSFSSLYEQYF
TRBV7-7	many	-	TRBJ1-5	TGTGCCAGCAGCTTATCAGTAAATCAGCCCCAGCATTTT	CASSLSVNQPQHF
TRBV7-6	-	-	TRBJ2-1	TGTGCCAGCAGTGTGGGGACCTACAATGAGCAGTTCTTC	CASSVGTYNEQFF
TRBV24-1	many	TRBD1	TRBJ1-2	TGTGCCACCAGTGAGTCCGGGACAGGCGATACTATCGATGGCTACACCTTC	CATSESGTGDTIDGYTF
TRBV5-1	many	TRBD2	TRBJ2-7	TGCGCCAGCAGCTTGGGACTAGCGGTCTACGAGCAGTACTTC	CASSLGLAVYEQYF
TRBV5-4	-	TRBD1	TRBJ2-1	TGTGCCAGCAGCCCAAGGACAGGGAGTATCGTCTACAATGAGCAGTTCTTC	CASSPRTGSIVYNEQFF
TRBV7-3	few	-	TRBJ2-1	TGTGCCAGCAGCTCTCCGGAGGGGGCTGGTAGACATGAGCAGTTCTTC	CASSSPEGAGRHEQFF
TRBV4-1	many	-	TRBJ2-1	TGCGCCAGCAGCCAAGATCACAGGACTGGCCTGGAGCAGTTCTTC	CASSQDHRTGLEQFF
TRBV21-1	few	-	TRBJ2-5	TGTGCCAGCAGCAAAGGGAGTGAAGGAGGGGTGTTGGTAGACGAGACCCAGTACTTC	CASSKGSEGGVLVDETQYF
TRBV20-1	few	TRBD1	TRBJ2-3	TGCAGTGCAAAGACAGGGGATTACACAGATACGCAGTATTTT	CSAKTGDYTDTQYF
TRBV19	-	-	TRBJ1-6	TGTGCCAGTAGCTATAAACGGGCGGCGAGCTCCTATAATTCACCCCTCCACTTT	CASSYKRAASSYNSPLHF
TRBV7-3	many	-	TRBJ2-3	TGTGCCAGCAGCTTATACGGGAGCGGTATTGATACGCAGTATTTT	CASSLYGSGIDTQYF
TRBV12-3/TRBV12-4	many	TRBD2	TRBJ2-4	TGTGCCAGCAGCACTTGGGGCGGGAGGCCGGAAAACATTCAGTACTTC	CASSTWGGRPENIQYF
TRBV29-1	-	TRBD1	TRBJ2-5	TGCAGCGTGACGACAGGGGTAGAGACCCAGTACTTC	CSVTTGVETQYF
TRBV28	-	-	TRBJ1-2	TGTGCCAGCAGTACCATAACCCCTCTTGTGGGTAGGGACTATGGCTACACCTTC	CASSTITPLVGRDYGYTF
TRBV6-5	few	-	TRBJ2-7	TGTGCCAGCAGCCACACGGGCGAGCAGTACTTC	CASSHTGEQYF
TRBV12-5	few	-	TRBJ1-1	TGTGCTAGTGGACGCGACGGTTATACTGAAGCTTTCTTT	CASGRDGYTEAFF
TRBV15	few	-	TRBJ2-7	TGTGCCACCAGCCTAGAGGGACGGAGTTCCTACGAGCAGTACTTC	CATSLEGRSSYEQYF
TRBV18	few	-	TRBJ2-7	TGTGCCAGCTCACCACCGGTGAGGGGTGGGGACGAGCAGTACTTC	CASSPPVRGGDEQYF
TRBV5-1	many	-	TRBJ1-3	TGCGCCAGCAGCTTGGCCGGGGGGCACTCTGGAAACACCATATATTTT	CASSLAGGHSGNTIYF
TRBV19	many	-	TRBJ2-7	TGTGCCAGTAGTATAGGCGGCGGCCCCTACGAGCAGTACTTC	CASSIGGGPYEQYF